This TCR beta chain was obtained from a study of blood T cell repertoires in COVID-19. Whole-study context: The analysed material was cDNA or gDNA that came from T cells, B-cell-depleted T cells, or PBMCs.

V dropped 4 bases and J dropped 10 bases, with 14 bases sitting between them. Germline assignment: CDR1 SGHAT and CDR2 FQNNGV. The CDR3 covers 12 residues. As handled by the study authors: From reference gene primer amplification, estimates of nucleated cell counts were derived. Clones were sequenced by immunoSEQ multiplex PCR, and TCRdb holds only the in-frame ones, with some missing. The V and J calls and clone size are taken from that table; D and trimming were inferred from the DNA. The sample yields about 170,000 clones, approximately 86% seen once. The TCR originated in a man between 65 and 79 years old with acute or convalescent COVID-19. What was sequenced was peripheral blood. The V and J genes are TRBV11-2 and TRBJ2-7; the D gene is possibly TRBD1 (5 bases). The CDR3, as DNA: TGTGCCAGCAGCTCAGGGTCGTCGCCCCAGTACTTC. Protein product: CASSSGSSPQYF.